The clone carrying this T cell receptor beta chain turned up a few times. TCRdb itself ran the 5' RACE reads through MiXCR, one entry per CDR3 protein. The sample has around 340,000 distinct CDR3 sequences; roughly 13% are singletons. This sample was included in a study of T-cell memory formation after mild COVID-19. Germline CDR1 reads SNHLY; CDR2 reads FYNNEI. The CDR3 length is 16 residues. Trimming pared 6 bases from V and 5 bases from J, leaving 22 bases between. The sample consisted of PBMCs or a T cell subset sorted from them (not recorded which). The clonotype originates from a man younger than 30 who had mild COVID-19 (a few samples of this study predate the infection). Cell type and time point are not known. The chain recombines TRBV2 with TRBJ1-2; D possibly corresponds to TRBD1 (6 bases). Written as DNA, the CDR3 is TGTGCCAGCAGGCAGCCGGGGGGCCGCAATTTATATGGCTACACCTTC. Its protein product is CASRQPGGRNLYGYTF.